Sequencing of this T cell receptor beta chain was carried out in a study of Ad26.COV2.S vaccination and SARS-CoV-2 variants. Study-wide background: Donor was one of the participants in the Ad26.COV2.S arm of the COV1001 trial.

The CDR3 consists of 15 residues. The V gene end was trimmed by 2 bases and the J gene end by 6 bases; junction bases not matched to a gene: 8. Germline V gene data show CDR1 as MGHRA and CDR2 as YSYEKL. Details on this clone: Its target is unknown.

Profiling relied on immunoSEQ multiplex PCR, and the TCRdb table lists in-frame clones only, not all of them. The data contain over 400,000 clones, around 92% of them singletons. Study-wide results and limits: Reportedly, after vaccination the spike-specific CD8+ and CD4+ T cell responses displayed substantial breadth.

Treatment specified: around 19 received Ad26.COV2.S at low or high dose, single or two shots; several received placebo; per-sample allocation not given. After the first vaccine or placebo injection, samples were drawn on day 63. Sequenced material: peripheral blood, taken in a trial of Ad26.COV2.S vaccine versus placebo. The rearrangement links TRBV4-1 to TRBJ2-7; 9 positions match TRBD1. This sequence originates from a person aged 18-60 years who received the Ad26.COV2.S COVID-19 vaccine or a placebo. CDR3 loop: CASSQRTGAHGEQYF. CDR3 nucleotides: TGCGCCAGCAGCCAACGGACAGGGGCCCACGGCGAGCAGTACTTC.